This T cell receptor beta chain was recovered during a study of T cell responses to AZD1222 COVID-19 vaccine. Remarks on this clone: Antigen: not known.

Study-wide results and limits: Regions left unmutated in variants are reportedly the target of nearly half of spike-specific TCRs. Among AZD1222 vaccinees, only five to seven were seropositive at baseline. Sampling that yielded the repertoires occurred only after the peak T cell response. Dominant at 160-218 and 743-854, vaccine-associated CD4 TCRs also spanned spike.

Here immunoSEQ multiplex PCR was the method, and the copy in TCRdb shows in-frame clones only, minus some. The sample totals over 130,000 clones. Trimming removed 3 bases from V and 5 bases from J, with 22 bases in between. The CDR3 sequence is 18 residues long. Germline V lookup: CDR1 MDHEN, CDR2 SYDVKM. The origin of this receptor is an adult in good health. J is TRBJ2-2 and V is TRBV28, with D perhaps matching TRBD1 or TRBD2 (6 bases each). Sequencing was carried out using peripheral blood. The DNA of the CDR3 is TGTGCCAGCAGTTTTACCCAATCACAGGGACTGAGAACCGGGGAGCTGTTTTTT. This sequence encodes CASSFTQSQGLRTGELFF.